The T cell receptor (beta chain) under discussion was sequenced for a study of T cells in Graves' hyperthyroidism and ophthalmopathy. This clonotype was seen at least ten times. RNA transcripts served as the template for amplifying TCR beta CDR3 regions. During a first-round RT-PCR of the TCR CDR3, the HTBI primer set was used. TCRdb reprocessed the multiplex PCR reads with MiXCR, giving one entry per CDR3 protein. The sample lists some 370,000 distinct CDR3 sequences, about 15% occurring once. Trimming removed 4 bases from V and 3 bases from J; junction bases left unmatched: 8. The CDR3 runs to 15 residues. The V gene's germline CDR1 is SEHNR and CDR2 FQNEAQ (reference sequence).

The TCR sequence derives from a woman in her 30s with Graves' hyperthyroidism that later progressed to Graves' ophthalmopathy. The specimen was blood. The chain employs TRBV7-9 and TRBJ2-5; 7 bases are shared with TRBD1. This chain's CDR3 is CASSSSWTGKETQYF. In DNA, the CDR3 is TGTGCCAGCAGCTCATCCTGGACAGGAAAAGAGACCCAGTACTTC.